This T cell receptor (beta chain) was recorded in a study of T cell changes during pregnancy in multiple sclerosis. Generated by immunoSEQ multiplex PCR, the TCRdb table keeps only in-frame clones and is missing some. This sample yields 100,000 or so clones, of which roughly 93% are seen a single time; 4.3% belongs to the top ten. The CDR3 consists of 16 residues. The germline gives CDR1 WNHNN, CDR2 SYGVQD (reference sequence). The V gene end was trimmed by 3 bases and the J gene end by 4 bases; junction bases not matched to a gene: 9. The J gene is TRBJ2-5, the V gene TRBV10-1; TRBD2 matches 9 bases. The specimen was peripheral blood, collected in the first trimester of pregnancy. The TCR comes from a female donor with multiple sclerosis, enrolled in a pregnancy study. The CDR3 DNA reads as TGCGCCAGCAGTGATCGAAGCCTAGCGGGGTCAGAGACCCAGTACTTC. Encoded protein: CASSDRSLAGSETQYF.